This T cell receptor beta chain was captured in a study of T cell repertoires in cytomegalovirus infection. Overall study context: Evidence of both CMV infection and a matching HLA type came from public TCR beta signatures. Study-level results: Dominating the ex vivo response were TCR beta clonotypes that were CMV-specific and HLA-C-restricted. Identification of carriers of CMV plus the relevant HLA was performed using cumulative public TCR beta family frequency.

The V and J ends lost 6 bases and 5 bases respectively, with 11 bases between them. In germline, CDR1 is SEHNR, CDR2 FQNEAQ (reference sequence). The CDR3 is 13 amino acids. Via MiXCR, TCRdb re-called the reads, giving one row per CDR3 protein. The table shows some 350,000 distinct CDR3 sequences, with about 29% occurring only once. This clonotype was recorded many times. Its cognate antigen is unknown. The source is a human donor in good health (CMV status not recorded). Some clones in this sample may be carry-over from other donors' samples. The starting material was cultured PBMCs, obtained from culture after CMV antigen stimulation. The chain joins TRBV7-9 to TRBJ1-5; TRBD1 is a possible D gene (5 bases). The DNA for the CDR3 is TGTGCCAGCAGTCAGGGAGGGCATCAGCCCCAGCATTTT. Translation gives CASSQGGHQPQHF.